The 24 T cell receptor beta chains reported below all come from one sample, sequenced in a study of cytomegalovirus exposure and HLA in healthy donors. The PCR used 60 Vbeta and 13 Jbeta primers. Sequenced by immunoSEQ multiplex PCR; TCRdb stores in-frame clones only, minus some. This sample has over 55,000 clones, with about 80% found just once. The specimen was PBMCs. All receptors come from a woman in her thirties in good health and CMV-seronegative.

The chain uses TRBV20-1 and TRBJ1-2, with a possible D match to TRBD1 (5 bases). The CDR3 covers 11 residues. Deletions cut 5 bases from V and 7 bases from J, with 11 bases between. Germline V gives CDR1 DFQATT, CDR2 SNEGSKA (reference sequence). CDR3 sequence reads: CSAEQDTGYTF. In nucleotides, the CDR3 is TGCAGTGCTGAGCAGGACACTGGCTACACCTTC.

This chain links TRBV6-5 with TRBJ2-2; 9 bases line up with TRBD1. Germline values: CDR1 MNHEY, CDR2 SVGAGI. This CDR3 has 15 residues. Trimming at V came to 2 bases and at J to 5 bases, leaving 3 bases not matched to a gene. CDR3 nucleotides: TGTGCCAGCAGTTACCATGGACAGGGGACCGGGGAGCTGTTTTTT. This sequence encodes CASSYHGQGTGELFF.

V is TRBV29-1 and J is TRBJ1-1; D possibly corresponds to TRBD1 (5 bases). CDR3 length equals 12 residues. V dropped 6 bases and J dropped 1 base, with 9 bases sitting between them. In germline, CDR1 is SQVTM, CDR2 ANQGSEA. The CDR3 bases are TGCAGCGTCTTAACAGGGAACACTGAAGCTTTCTTT. This gives the protein CSVLTGNTEAFF.

Concerning this clone: One junction end does not reproduce the germline sequence, and a read error may be involved. V gene TRBV7-7 combines with J gene TRBJ2-5; 9 bases line up with TRBD1. Germline V gene sequence: CDR1 SSHAT, CDR2 FNYEAQ (reference sequence). The CDR3 consists of 14 residues. This chain's CDR3 is CASSSGTGRETQYF. CDR3 DNA: TGTGCTAGCAGCTCCGGGACAGGGAGGGAGACCCAGTACTTC.

The gene calls are TRBV10-3 and TRBJ2-7; possible D gene TRBD2, 5 bases. The germline gives CDR1 ENHRY, CDR2 SYGVKD. Trimming took off 11 bases at V and 5 bases at J, with 16 bases between the two ends. CDR3 length: 12 amino acids. In nucleotides, the CDR3 is TGTGCCGTCGAGGGTTCCAGCAACGAGCAGTACTTC. Residues: CAVEGSSNEQYF.

Only a few counts were recorded for this clone. The chain uses TRBV19 and TRBJ2-5; TRBD1 is a possible D gene (7 bases). The CDR3 sequence is 14 residues long. The V and J ends lost 4 bases and 1 base respectively, with 10 bases between them. Germline lookup yields CDR1 LNHDA and CDR2 SQIVND (reference sequence). The CDR3 loop is CASSSRGAQETQYF. DNA of the CDR3: TGTGCCAGTAGTAGCAGGGGGGCCCAAGAGACCCAGTACTTC.

V gene TRBV11-2 combines with J gene TRBJ2-7; D possibly corresponds to TRBD2 (6 bases). V lost 1 base and J 6 bases, leaving 13 bases between the germline ends. Germline CDR1 reads SGHAT; CDR2 reads FQNNGV. This CDR3 comprises 14 residues. CDR3 coding DNA: TGTGCCAGCAGCTTAGGGGGGGACGGCACCGAGCAGTACTTC. Its translation is CASSLGGDGTEQYF.

This chain uses TRBV30 with TRBJ2-7, with 9 bases lining up with TRBD1. Germline loops: CDR1 GTSNPN, CDR2 SVGIG (reference sequence). The CDR3 totals 14 residues. Trimming took 4 bases from V and 6 from J; bases not matched to a gene: 10. For the CDR3, the DNA is TGTGCCTGGACGGGACAGGGCGCGATTCGCGAGCAGTACTTC. It yields the protein CAWTGQGAIREQYF.

The genes are TRBV7-2 and TRBJ1-6; possible D gene TRBD1, 5 bases. The germline V gene has CDR1 SGHTA and CDR2 FQGNSA. Trimming took off 6 bases at V and 4 bases at J, with 19 bases between the two ends. CDR3 length equals 17 residues. The CDR3 DNA follows: TGTGCCAGCAGTTTTAGGCTCAGGGCCCCGTATAATTCACCCCTCCACTTT. This gives the protein CASSFRLRAPYNSPLHF.

Of note for this clone: Other DNA variants within this sample encode the same CDR3. This sequence joins TRBV30 and TRBJ1-1; D not certain. The CDR3 is made up of 11 amino acids. Germline CDR1 GTSNPN, CDR2 SVGIG (reference sequence). The germline V and J ends were trimmed by 4 bases and 0 bases, with 3 bases remaining between them. CDR3 nucleotides: TGTGCCTGGACAGTGAACACTGAAGCTTTCTTT. This translates into CAWTVNTEAFF.

The chain recombines TRBV4-1 with TRBJ2-7, with 10 nucleotides matching TRBD1. Losses at the gene ends were 0 bases for V and 3 bases for J; bases not matched to a gene: 8. CDR3 length: 17 amino acids. Per the germline V gene, CDR1 is MGHRA and CDR2 is YSYEKL. CDR3 sequence: CASSQDWSRTGGYEQYF. CDR3 coding DNA: TGCGCCAGCAGCCAAGACTGGTCCCGGACAGGGGGCTACGAGCAGTACTTC.

This clone turned up a few times. This chain's CDR3 is CASSPTGLGTDTQYF. The DNA of the CDR3 is TGTGCCAGCAGCCCTACAGGCTTAGGCACAGATACGCAGTATTTT. The V gene is TRBV7-9, the J gene TRBJ2-3; D may be TRBD1 (5 bases). The CDR3 runs to 15 residues. V was trimmed by 5 bases and J by 1 base, leaving 13 bases between them. Germline CDR1 and CDR2: SEHNR and FQNEAQ (reference sequence).

The chain has TRBV10-2 and TRBJ1-1; D remains ambiguous. V lost 8 bases and J 4 bases, leaving 11 bases between the germline ends. This CDR3 has 12 residues. Germline V gene data show CDR1 as WSHSY and CDR2 as SAAADI. The CDR3 here is CASRDPATEAFF. The DNA of the CDR3 is TGCGCCAGCCGGGATCCCGCCACTGAAGCTTTCTTT.

This chain joins TRBV29-1 and TRBJ2-3; 8 positions agree with TRBD2. V was clipped by 6 bases and J by 10 bases; unmatched bases: 12. In germline, CDR1 is SQVTM, CDR2 ANQGSEA. This CDR3 is built from 13 residues. CDR3 residues: CSVEPGLDYAQYF. The CDR3 DNA sequence: TGCAGCGTGGAACCGGGACTAGATTATGCGCAGTATTTT.

The chain employs TRBV5-6 and TRBJ2-7; the D is unclear. The CDR3 loop spans 11 amino acids. Germline V CDR1 and CDR2: SGHDT, YYEEEE. Trimming pared 3 bases from V and 3 bases from J, leaving 4 bases between. The CDR3 bases are TGTGCCAGCAGCTCGTACTACGAGCAGTACTTC. It codes for CASSSYYEQYF.

The rearrangement uses TRBV5-3 and TRBJ1-2; TRBD1 might be the D (5 bases). TRBV5-3 is filed as an ORF, its function uncertain. V was cut by 3 bases and J by 4 bases, with 10 bases left in between. CDR3 length: 13 residues. CDR3 protein: CARSSGGIYGYTF. The CDR3 DNA reads as TGTGCCAGAAGCTCTGGGGGGATCTATGGCTACACCTTC.

The rearrangement joins TRBV7-2 to TRBJ2-3; TRBD2 aligns across 9 bases. The V and J ends lost 5 bases and 1 base, in that order; junction bases with no gene match: 7. Germline values: CDR1 SGHTA, CDR2 FQGNSA. The CDR3 sequence is 16 residues long. The CDR3 bases are TGTGCCAGCAGCCCCTCGGTAGCGGGAGGCACAGATACGCAGTATTTT. The encoded protein is CASSPSVAGGTDTQYF. Full variable domain (remainder filled in from reference TRBV7-2 and TRBJ2-3): GAGVSQSPSNKVTEKGKDVELRCDPISGHTALYWYRQSLGQGLEFLIYFQGNSAPDKSGLPSDRFSAERTGGSVSTLTIQRTQQEDSAVYLCASSPSVAGGTDTQYFGPGTRLTVL.

The V gene is TRBV29-1, the J gene TRBJ2-2; possibly TRBD1 for D (5 bases). Trimming left V 7 bases short and J 1 base short, with 13 bases between. CDR3 length: 14 residues. The germline CDR1 and CDR2 sequences are SQVTM and ANQGSEA. The CDR3 spells CSGGKGLNTGELFF. In DNA, the CDR3 is TGCAGCGGTGGGAAGGGGTTGAACACCGGGGAGCTGTTTTTT.

The gene calls are TRBV7-9 and TRBJ1-2; no clear D. V shed 1 base and J shed 7 bases, with 13 bases lying between them. Germline V CDR1 and CDR2: SEHNR, FQNEAQ (reference sequence). This CDR3 spans 14 amino acids. The CDR3 is CASSLVGDLFGYTF. The CDR3 DNA reads TGTGCCAGCAGCTTAGTCGGGGATCTTTTTGGCTACACCTTC.

The sample holds a few counts of this clone. This chain uses TRBV5-6 with TRBJ1-2; maybe TRBD1 (6 bases). Per the germline V gene, CDR1 is SGHDT and CDR2 is YYEEEE. This CDR3 is built from 14 residues. Trimming left V 6 bases short and J 2 bases short, with 14 bases between. Here the CDR3 DNA reads TGTGCCAGCACCATCGGGAGGGGGAACTATGGCTACACCTTC. It is translated as CASTIGRGNYGYTF. Using reference TRBV5-6 and TRBJ1-2 for the parts outside the CDR3, the full variable domain is DAGVTQSPTHLIKTRGQQVTLRCSPKSGHDTVSWYQQALGQGPQFIFQYYEEEERQRGNFPDRFSGHQFPNYSSELNVNALLLGDSALYLCASTIGRGNYGYTFGSGTRLTVV.

The chain employs TRBV7-8 and TRBJ2-1; TRBD1 agrees at 9 bases. V trimming: 3 bases; J trimming: 5 bases; junction bases outside the gene matches: 5. Germline CDR1 and CDR2: SGHVS and FQNEAQ. The CDR3 has 15 amino acids. CDR3 DNA sequence: TGTGCCAGCAGCTTCCGGACAGGGGTAAACAATGAGCAGTTCTTC. Protein: CASSFRTGVNNEQFF.

The rearrangement joins TRBV10-3 to TRBJ2-7; D unclear. This CDR3 contains 15 residues. Trimming took off 1 base at V and 2 bases at J, with 12 bases between the two ends. The germline gives CDR1 ENHRY, CDR2 SYGVKD. The CDR3 coding sequence is TGTGCCATCAGTGAGTTGACTTCCCTGACCTACGAGCAGTACTTC. This gives the protein CAISELTSLTYEQYF.

The rearrangement uses TRBV30 and TRBJ1-1; 8 bases align to TRBD1. After removal of 6 bases from V and 0 bases from J, the junction contained 6 bases not matched to a gene. CDR3 length: 14 residues. Germline assignment: CDR1 GTSNPN and CDR2 SVGIG (reference sequence). Written as DNA, the CDR3 is TGTGCCTGTAACGACAGGGGTTTGAACACTGAAGCTTTCTTT. Encoded protein: CACNDRGLNTEAFF.

The chain combines TRBV6-7 with TRBJ1-2; D possibly corresponds to TRBD1 (6 bases). TRBV6-7 is an ORF; its function is uncertain. The length of the CDR3 is 14 residues. Trimming stripped 7 bases from V and 0 bases from J, with 12 bases between. In DNA form, the CDR3 reads TGTGCCAGCAATTTCGAGGGGGCTAACTATGGCTACACCTTC. Encoded protein: CASNFEGANYGYTF.